The present entry profiles one T cell receptor beta chain with its context. Living in roughly 25 US areas, the participants were between roughly 18 and 95 years of age. Cohort allocation depended upon clinical history that participants reported. A COVID-19 case was met by exposed participants within 2 weeks before study entry. This record belongs to a study of blood T cell repertoires in COVID-19. Germline assignment: CDR1 SEHNR and CDR2 FQNEAQ (reference sequence). J gave up 2 bases and V 1 base, and 4 bases lay outside the gene matches. The CDR3 runs to 15 residues. Methods used by the authors: Estimates of nucleated cell counts were drawn from the amplification of reference gene primers. Sequencing was performed with immunoSEQ multiplex PCR; in TCRdb, only in-frame clones are kept and a portion is missing. That table supplies the V and J calls and clone size; D and trimming were determined from the DNA. The table shows approximately 200,000 clones, with 80% to 90% occurring only once.

Sequenced material: PBMCs or T cells enriched from blood (not recorded which). This sequence joins TRBV7-9 and TRBJ2-7, with 8 positions matching TRBD1. The clonotype was recovered from a young woman who had been exposed to COVID-19. The CDR3 loop reads CASSLGRGLPYEQYF. The CDR3 nucleotides read TGTGCCAGCAGCTTAGGCAGGGGGCTTCCCTACGAGCAGTACTTC.